This TCR beta chain was observed in a study of T cell repertoires in cytomegalovirus infection. Looking at the study overall: Based on public TCR beta signatures, there were indications of CMV infection and of a matching HLA type.

TCRdb recomputed calls from the reads with MiXCR, one row per CDR3 protein. The sample has some 700,000 distinct CDR3 sequences, roughly a third seen once. Worth noting for this clonotype: Its specificity is unknown.

Overall study findings and caveats: CMV-specific TCR beta clonotypes restricted by HLA-C dominated the ex vivo response. Cumulative frequency of public TCR beta families picked out carriers of CMV plus the relevant HLA.

The CDR3 has 13 residues. CDR1 and CDR2 from the germline V gene are SQVTM and ANQGSEA. Trimming took 2 bases from V and 6 from J; bases not matched to a gene: 4. The sample comprised PBMCs. The J gene is TRBJ1-2, the V gene TRBV29-1; 9 positions match TRBD1. This sequence was found in a human donor in good health (CMV status not recorded). Some clones in this sample may be carry-over from other donors' samples. Written as DNA, the CDR3 is TGCAGCGTTGAAAGGCGACAGGGGGATGGCTACACCTTC. This codes for CSVERRQGDGYTF.